This TCR beta chain was sequenced in a study of blood T cell repertoires in COVID-19. CDR1 and CDR2 from the germline V gene are ENHRY and SYGVKD. V dropped 7 bases and J dropped 5 bases, with 12 bases sitting between them. The length of the CDR3 is 13 residues. Libraries were prepared by immunoSEQ multiplex PCR; TCRdb keeps only in-frame clonotypes and omits some of them. The data show some 69,000 clones, roughly 89% seen once. Sequences were obtained from peripheral blood. The sequence came from a woman between 50 and 59 years old with active COVID-19. J is TRBJ1-5 and V is TRBV10-3; D gene unclear. Here the CDR3 DNA reads TGTGCCATCAACGAGCGCTTGGATCAGCCCCAGCATTTT. Translation: CAINERLDQPQHF.